The next 32 T cell receptor beta chains were all read from a single sample in a study of CD4 and CD8 cells across lung adenocarcinoma regions. TCRdb recomputed calls from the PCR reads with MiXCR, one row per CDR3 protein. The table includes roughly 10,000 distinct CDR3 sequences, approximately 53% detected once. Sequencing was carried out using CD8+ T cells from the margin of a lung tumor. These receptors came from a female donor with lung adenocarcinoma. The CD4 and CD8 labels of this study may be unreliable.

To note about this clonotype: Compared with germline, one end of the junction differs, possibly owing to a read error. V usage is TRBV10-3 and J usage is TRBJ2-3; 7 positions agree with TRBD2. In germline, CDR1 is ENHRY, CDR2 SYGVKD. The CDR3 totals 14 residues. This CDR3 is CASSESGGQDTQYF. The CDR3 DNA follows: TGTGCCAGCAGTGAGTCGGGAGGCCAGGATACGCAGTATTTT.

Worth noting for this clonotype: A junction end diverges from the germline sequence, so it may reflect a read error. This chain uses TRBV6-1 with TRBJ2-3; 7 bases fit TRBD2. CDR3 length: 14 residues. Germline lookup yields CDR1 MNHNS and CDR2 SASEGT. DNA for the CDR3: TGTGCGGGCAGCGGGGTACGCGCCCAAGATACCCAGTACTTT. This sequence encodes CAGSGVRAQDTQYF.

The chain joins TRBV27 to TRBJ2-3, with 8 nucleotides matching TRBD2. The CDR3 is 15 amino acids. Trimming took 9 bases from V and 12 from J; bases not matched to a gene: 20. CDR1 MNHEY and CDR2 SMNVEV come from the germline V gene (reference sequence). CDR3 residues: CARGPGAGGKETQYF. The CDR3 nucleotides read TGTGCCAGGGGTCCTGGGGCGGGAGGCAAAGAGACCCAGTATTTT.

This clonotype was picked up a small number of times. The J gene is TRBJ2-1, the V gene TRBV6-1; TRBD2 agrees at 12 bases. The end of the DNA fits TRBJ2-7 better, so the J call may be wrong. This CDR3 region has 16 residues. Germline CDR1 MNHNS, CDR2 SASEGT. DNA for the CDR3: TGTGCCAGCAGAGAAACTCCTAGCGGGGGGGCCTACGAGCAGTACTTC. Its protein product is CASRETPSGGAYEQYF.

The genes are TRBV15 and TRBJ2-5; tentative D call: TRBD1 (6 bases). The CDR3 is made up of 17 amino acids. V was pared by 0 bases and J by 1 base, with 15 bases between. The germline V gene encodes CDR1 LNHNV and CDR2 YYDKDF (reference sequence). The CDR3 nucleotides are TGTGCCACCAGCAGAGAATTGGCGACAGGTACCCAAGAGACCCAGTACTTC. Translated: CATSRELATGTQETQYF.

The chain combines TRBV5-6 with TRBJ2-2, with 10 bases fitting TRBD2. The CDR3 is made up of 15 amino acids. Germline CDR1 and CDR2: SGHDT and YYEEEE. V gave up 3 bases and J gave up 7 bases; unmatched junction bases: 6. This CDR3 reads CASSYGTSVHGELFF. In DNA form, the CDR3 reads TGTGCCAGCAGCTACGGGACTAGCGTCCACGGGGAGCTGTTTTTT.

The V call is TRBV27, the J call TRBJ2-1, with 8 positions matching TRBD1. The J call may be wrong; the DNA end is better matched by TRBJ2-7. The germline V gene has CDR1 MNHEY and CDR2 SMNVEV (reference sequence). The CDR3 runs to 15 residues. The CDR3, as DNA: TGTGCCAGCAGCAGGGGGCAGGTTTCATGGGACGAGCAGTACTTC. It specifies CASSRGQVSWDEQYF.

This clonotype is termed medium-sized (0.01 to 0.1%). The V gene is TRBV10-1, the J gene TRBJ2-1, with D possibly matching TRBD2 (5 bases). The J call is in doubt because the DNA end fits TRBJ2-7 better. The CDR3 covers 16 residues. CDR1 is WNHNN and CDR2 is SYGVQD in the germline V gene (reference sequence). The CDR3 nucleotides read TGCGCCAGCAGTGAGTCGGCAGCGGCCGGATTCTACGAGCAGTACTTC. Amino acids: CASSESAAAGFYEQYF.

This clonotype is classed as medium-sized. CDR3 region: CASSEGQSSYEQYV. The CDR3 coding sequence is TGTGCCAGCAGTGAGGGACAGAGCTCCTACGAGCAGTACGTC. The chain uses TRBV6-1 and TRBJ2-7; TRBD1 aligns across 7 bases. Losses at the gene ends were 3 bases for V and 0 bases for J; bases not matched to a gene: 2. Germline CDR1 is MNHNS and CDR2 is SASEGT. CDR3 length: 14 residues.

This clonotype showed up just a few times. A much more abundant neighbour one base away suggests this may be a read error. The rearrangement links TRBV7-2 to TRBJ2-1; D call uncertain. The end of the DNA aligns better with TRBJ2-7, so the J call may be wrong. This CDR3 comprises 15 residues. Germline CDR1 is SGHTA and CDR2 is FQGNSA. CDR3 region: CASSPLPASFNEQYF. The DNA of the CDR3 is TGTGCCAGCAGCCCCCTGCCGGCTAGTTTCAATGAGCAGTACTTC.

This clonotype has just one count. The CDR3 sequence is CASRGRGGDKNTQYF. CDR3 DNA sequence: TGTGCCAGCAGGGGTAGGGGCGGAGACAAAAACACCCAGTACTTC. The chain employs TRBV6-1 and TRBJ2-4, with TRBD1 as a possible D gene (5 bases). This CDR3 has 15 amino acids. The germline gives CDR1 MNHNS, CDR2 SASEGT. V lost 6 bases and J lost 13, with 25 bases in between.

This clonotype was seen at least ten times. V and J are TRBV7-2 and TRBJ1-2; D is ambiguous. Trimming shortened V by 5 bases and J by 3 bases, and 10 bases separated the two germline ends. This CDR3 is 13 amino acids long. The germline V gene encodes CDR1 SGHTA and CDR2 FQGNSA. As DNA, the CDR3 is TGTGCCAGCAGCCCTGTTTCGGACTATGGCTACACCTTC. Its protein is CASSPVSDYGYTF.

The sample holds many counts of this clonotype. V usage is TRBV6-1 and J usage is TRBJ1-1; D unresolved. Per germline, CDR1 MNHNS and CDR2 SASEGT. The CDR3 loop spans 12 amino acids. Trimming stripped 6 bases from V and 0 bases from J, with 5 bases between. The CDR3 region has the DNA TGTGCCAGCAGCTGGGTGAACACTGAAGCTTTCTTT. This gives the protein CASSWVNTEAFF.

This clonotype has at least ten counts. This chain uses TRBV6-1 with TRBJ1-3, with D perhaps TRBD1 (5 bases). Deletions cut 5 bases from V and 0 bases from J, with 11 bases between. Germline V lookup: CDR1 MNHNS, CDR2 SASEGT. The length of the CDR3 is 15 residues. CDR3 protein: CASSLGASSGNTIYF. The CDR3 region has the DNA TGTGCCAGCAGTCTTGGGGCGTCCTCTGGAAACACCATATATTTT.

The chain has TRBV25-1 and TRBJ2-4; D is possibly TRBD1 or TRBD2 (5 bases each). V dropped 4 bases and J dropped 9 bases, with 19 bases sitting between them. The germline CDR1 and CDR2 sequences are MGHDK and SYGVNS. The CDR3 loop spans 15 amino acids. The CDR3: CASSVRDLRGAIQYF. CDR3 sequence (DNA): TGTGCCAGCAGTGTCCGGGACCTCCGAGGGGCCATTCAGTACTTC.

The rearrangement links TRBV4-1 to TRBJ1-1, with 11 nucleotides matching TRBD1. The CDR3 runs to 17 residues. Germline V gives CDR1 MGHRA, CDR2 YSYEKL. With V trimmed by 2 bases and J by 2 bases, 7 bases remained unmatched. The CDR3 DNA is TGCGCCAGCAGCCAAAGGGACAGGGGGGGAGGAAACACTGAAGCTTTCTTT. Encoded protein: CASSQRDRGGGNTEAFF.

At least ten counts were recorded for this clonotype. This rearrangement joins TRBV27 to TRBJ1-3; D ambiguous. V was shortened by 3 bases and J by 0 bases, with 9 bases between the two germline ends. This CDR3 comprises 15 residues. The germline gives CDR1 MNHEY, CDR2 SMNVEV (reference sequence). CDR3 amino acids: CASSFKGSSGNTIYF. CDR3 coding DNA: TGTGCCAGCAGTTTTAAAGGGAGCTCTGGAAACACCATATATTTT.

The count of this clonotype is one. This is likely a read error, given that the CDR3 carries no conserved phenylalanine or tryptophan at its end. The rearrangement links TRBV27 to TRBJ2-5; TRBD2 matches 7 bases. V dropped 4 bases and J dropped 11; count of bases not matched to a gene: 19. Germline V gene lookup returns CDR1 MNHEY and CDR2 SMNVEV (reference sequence). CDR3 length: 16 residues. The CDR3 DNA reads TGTGCCAGCAGTTCGGACGGGAGGCCAGGGACTAACGTGCAGTACGTC. It yields the protein CASSSDGRPGTNVQYV.

The rearrangement joins TRBV10-3 to TRBJ2-1; D gene unclear. V lost 7 bases and J lost 2, with 12 bases in between. Germline CDR1 and CDR2: ENHRY and SYGVKD. The CDR3 consists of 14 residues. Written as DNA, the CDR3 is TGTGCCATCAATGACATGGCGCCCTACAATGAGCAGTTCTTC. Its translation: CAINDMAPYNEQFF.

The chain employs TRBV9 and TRBJ2-3; D is possibly TRBD1 (6 bases). From germline, CDR1 is SGDLS and CDR2 YYNGEE. V dropped 0 bases and J dropped 5 bases, with 10 bases sitting between them. This CDR3 comprises 14 residues. The DNA of the CDR3 is TGTGCCAGCAGCGTAGAGGGGGATCTAGATACGCAGTATTTT. Protein sequence: CASSVEGDLDTQYF.

The rearrangement links TRBV6-1 to TRBJ2-7; no definite D call. V was shortened by 6 bases and J by 2 bases, with 11 bases between the two germline ends. This CDR3 contains 13 residues. In germline, CDR1 is MNHNS, CDR2 SASEGT. The CDR3 loop is CASSITPAYEQYF. In DNA, the CDR3 is TGTGCCAGCAGCATTACACCAGCCTACGAGCAGTACTTC.

This clonotype was found many times. The V gene is TRBV6-1, the J gene TRBJ2-1, with a weak D call TRBD2 (6 bases). CDR1 and CDR2 from the germline V gene are MNHNS and SASEGT. V was clipped by 7 bases and J by 5 bases, with 15 bases between them. This CDR3 is 14 amino acids long. The CDR3 bases are TGTGCCAGCAAATGGACGGGACTGAACAATGAGCAGTTCTTC. The encoded protein is CASKWTGLNNEQFF.

V is TRBV6-1 and J is TRBJ2-5; tentatively, D is TRBD1 or TRBD2 (5 bases each). Between the trimmed V and J ends, which lost 0 bases and 8 bases, there was a span of 19 bases. CDR1 MNHNS and CDR2 SASEGT come from the germline V gene. The CDR3 runs to 16 residues. CDR3 residues: CASSEAYGTHRDTQYF. The CDR3 nucleotides read TGTGCCAGCAGTGAAGCGTATGGGACCCACCGAGATACCCAGTACTTC.

J is TRBJ2-2 and V is TRBV14; 12 bases map to TRBD1. With V trimmed by 6 bases and J by 4 bases, 3 bases remained unmatched. Per germline, CDR1 SGHDN and CDR2 FVKESK. The CDR3 spans 15 residues. The CDR3, as DNA: TGTGCCAGCAGACGGGACAGGGGGCCCACCGGGGAGCTGTTTTTT. It is translated as CASRRDRGPTGELFF. Together with reference TRBV14 and TRBJ2-2, the CDR3 gives the full variable domain: EAGVTQFPSHSVIEKGQTVTLRCDPISGHDNLYWYRRVMGKEIKFLLHFVKESKQDESGMPNNRFLAERTGGTYSTLKVQPAELEDSGVYFCASRRDRGPTGELFFGEGSRLTVL.

V is TRBV5-1 and J is TRBJ2-1, with 10 bases identical to TRBD1. Trimming took 4 bases from V and 7 from J; bases not matched to a gene: 11. CDR3 length: 16 amino acids. Germline lookup yields CDR1 SGHRS and CDR2 YFSETQ. In nucleotides, the CDR3 is TGCGCCAGCAGCGCAAAGGGACAGGGGTATTGGAATGAGCAGTTCTTC. The encoded protein is CASSAKGQGYWNEQFF.

V gene TRBV28 combines with J gene TRBJ2-2; D is unresolved. Germline assignment: CDR1 MDHEN and CDR2 SYDVKM. Trimming shortened V by 2 bases and J by 2 bases, and 9 bases separated the two germline ends. The CDR3 spans 15 residues. The CDR3 protein is CASSLPHANTGELFF. CDR3 in DNA: TGTGCCAGCAGTTTACCCCACGCCAACACCGGGGAGCTGTTTTTT.

The CDR3 loop is CASSLKWNQPQHF. CDR3 coding DNA: TGTGCCAGCAGTTTAAAGTGGAATCAGCCCCAGCATTTT. V is TRBV27 and J is TRBJ1-5; D not certain. The V gene lost 2 bases and the J gene lost 4 bases, with 6 bases spanning the gap. The germline V gene has CDR1 MNHEY and CDR2 SMNVEV (reference sequence). The length of the CDR3 is 13 residues.

This clonotype occurred a few times. This chain uses TRBV27 with TRBJ2-3; D remains ambiguous. The CDR3 loop spans 11 amino acids. Deletions cut 8 bases from V and 12 bases from J, with 15 bases between. Germline V gives CDR1 MNHEY, CDR2 SMNVEV (reference sequence). The CDR3: CASGDPETQYF. The DNA for the CDR3 is TGTGCCAGCGGTGACCCAGAGACCCAGTATTTT.

This clonotype has only a few counts. V and J are TRBV6-1 and TRBJ1-2; TRBD1 might be the D (6 bases). This CDR3 comprises 14 residues. Germline loops: CDR1 MNHNS, CDR2 SASEGT. Trimming pared 7 bases from V and 8 bases from J, leaving 20 bases between. CDR3 amino acids: CASNSQGGGSGYTF. CDR3 DNA sequence: TGTGCCAGCAACTCCCAAGGGGGGGGCAGCGGCTACACCTTC.

The chain links TRBV4-1 to TRBJ2-1; 7 bases are shared with TRBD2. Per germline, CDR1 MGHRA and CDR2 YSYEKL. There are 12 residues in the CDR3. Trimming cost V 5 bases and J 9 bases; bases outside gene matches: 4. The CDR3 sequence is CASSGRGSEQFF. CDR3 coding DNA: TGCGCCAGCAGCGGGAGGGGTTCTGAGCAGTTCTTC.

By share, this clonotype ranks as medium-sized (0.01 to 0.1%). The V and J genes are TRBV6-6 and TRBJ1-1; 9 nucleotides match TRBD1. V was clipped by 8 bases and J by 6 bases; unmatched bases: 7. CDR1 is MNHNY, CDR2 SVGAGI, per germline (reference sequence). This CDR3 has 13 residues. The CDR3 DNA follows: TGTGCCAGCTCCGGGACAGGGCGATCTGAAGCTTTCTTT. It encodes CASSGTGRSEAFF.

J is TRBJ2-3 and V is TRBV7-2; a possible D gene is TRBD2 (6 bases). Germline V gene sequence: CDR1 SGHTA, CDR2 FQGNSA. V gave up 0 bases and J gave up 11 bases, with 15 bases separating them. The CDR3 consists of 14 residues. CDR3: CASSLALTGVGQYF. The DNA of the CDR3 is TGTGCCAGCAGCTTAGCACTTACGGGAGTGGGGCAGTATTTT.